This T cell receptor beta chain is drawn from a study of lymphopenia after photon versus proton radiotherapy. Whole-study results and caveats: Post-nadir diversity loss with photons came from oligoclonal expansion, particularly CD8+ Temra cells. Survival link was tested only in deceased patients; proton benefit remains a possibility. In patients who died, overall survival fell as post-nadir TCR diversity dropped more. Under photons, naive T cells and diversity fell while effector/memory populations rose.

V was cut by 4 bases and J by 6 bases, with 13 bases left in between. CDR3 length equals 14 residues. Looked up from germline, CDR1 is SGHNT and CDR2 is YENEEA. Concerning this clone: The antigen remains undetermined.

Clones were read by immunoSEQ multiplex PCR, and TCRdb kept only the in-frame ones, dropping some. The sample contains about 160,000 clones, around nine tenths of which appear only once. This chain joins TRBV11-3 and TRBJ2-1; D possibly matches TRBD1 or TRBD2 (6 bases each). Material: peripheral blood, obtained from a patient treated with photon-based radiotherapy. This receptor was identified in a man aged 45-65 years with gastric cancer. The CDR3 loop is CASSYYGGGNEQFF. CDR3 in DNA: TGTGCCAGCAGCTACTACGGAGGGGGCAATGAGCAGTTCTTC.